One and the same sample provided the 18 T cell receptor beta chains below, sequenced in a study of shared clonotypes between healthy human individuals. Sequencing used immunoSEQ multiplex PCR; TCRdb keeps in-frame clones, though not all of them. Of 1,100,000 or so clones listed, around 78% are singletons. The sample was memory CD4+ T cells from PBMCs. Subset in this sample: CD45RA-negative fraction. Every receptor here comes from a man younger than 30 in good health. Some clones in this sample may be carry-over from other donors' samples.

Remarks on this clone: One end of the junction is discordant with germline, which a read error may explain. The chain carries TRBV6-6 and TRBJ2-7; 8 bases line up with TRBD2. The germline V gene encodes CDR1 MNHNY and CDR2 SVGAGI (reference sequence). The CDR3 sequence is 15 residues long. CDR3 protein: CAISDSSGNSYEQYF. CDR3 nucleotides: TGTGCCATCAGTGACAGTAGCGGGAACTCCTACGAGCAGTACTTC.

As concerns this clone: A much more abundant neighbour one base away suggests this may be a read error. The chain recombines TRBV30 with TRBJ1-2; D perhaps matches TRBD1 (6 bases). This CDR3 has 12 amino acids. The V gene's germline CDR1 is GTSNPN and CDR2 SVGIG (reference sequence). CDR3 bases: TGTGTCTGGAGTGGTACAGGGTGGGACTACACCTTC. It is translated as CVWSGTGWDYTF.

Worth noting for this clone: A junction end diverges from the germline sequence, so it may reflect a read error. The rearrangement uses TRBV7-9 and TRBJ1-3, with D maybe TRBD1 (5 bases). CDR1 is SEHNR and CDR2 is FQNEAQ in the germline V gene (reference sequence). The CDR3 spans 17 residues. CDR3: CASSGSTGPYSGSTIYF. CDR3 bases: TGTGCCAGCAGCGGGTCAACAGGCCCCTACTCTGGAAGCACCATATATTTT.

The chain employs TRBV5-4 and TRBJ1-2; TRBD1 might be the D (5 bases). Germline V gives CDR1 SGHNT, CDR2 YYREEE (reference sequence). The length of the CDR3 is 15 residues. Trimming took off 3 bases at V and 9 bases at J, with 21 bases between the two ends. CDR3: CASSYDSLTVKRYTF. The CDR3 DNA reads TGTGCCAGCAGCTACGATTCGCTGACAGTAAAACGCTACACCTTC.

This clone was picked up a small number of times. Other nucleotide sequences in the sample specify the same CDR3. The genes are TRBV2 and TRBJ2-1, with TRBD2 matching 7 bases. The CDR3 is made up of 15 amino acids. The V and J ends lost 1 base and 0 bases, in that order; junction bases with no gene match: 0. Looked up from germline, CDR1 is SNHLY and CDR2 is FYNNEI. The CDR3 is CASSEGGSSYNEQFF. DNA for the CDR3: TGTGCCAGCAGTGAAGGCGGGAGCTCCTACAATGAGCAGTTCTTC.

This chain uses TRBV2 with TRBJ2-1; 7 bases are shared with TRBD2. CDR3 length equals 15 residues. With V trimmed by 4 bases and J by 8 bases, 11 bases remained unmatched. Per germline, CDR1 SNHLY and CDR2 FYNNEI. CDR3 DNA: TGTGCCAGCAGTGGGGAGGGCGGCCGGGGTGATGAGCAGTTCTTC. Translating it yields CASSGEGGRGDEQFF.

The genes are TRBV7-2 and TRBJ1-3, with D hard to call. Trimming removed 2 bases from V and 1 base from J, with 9 bases in between. The germline CDR1 and CDR2 sequences are SGHTA and FQGNSA. This CDR3 spans 15 amino acids. The CDR3 DNA reads TGTGCCAGCAGCTTATCCGGGGTTTCTGGAAACACCATATATTTT. It is translated as CASSLSGVSGNTIYF.

The chain employs TRBV7-7 and TRBJ2-4, with 8 bases matching TRBD2. V dropped 6 bases and J dropped 8; count of bases not matched to a gene: 9. Germline V gene lookup returns CDR1 SSHAT and CDR2 FNYEAQ (reference sequence). The CDR3 loop spans 14 amino acids. CDR3 nucleotide sequence: TGTGCCAGCAGAAACCTAGCGGGTGGTGACATTCAGTACTTC. Translation: CASRNLAGGDIQYF.

The rearrangement links TRBV5-8 to TRBJ1-1; D remains unclear. Trimming removed 6 bases at V and 3 bases at J, with 15 bases between. Germline CDR1 SGHTS, CDR2 YDEGEE. There are 14 residues in the CDR3. DNA for the CDR3: TGTGCCAGCATCCCCTGGGGTCCGGACACTGAAGCTTTCTTT. This gives the protein CASIPWGPDTEAFF.

This chain links TRBV2 with TRBJ2-7; D is uncertain. The end of the DNA aligns better with TRBJ2-5, so the J call may be wrong. Germline-derived CDR1 and CDR2 are SNHLY and FYNNEI. This CDR3 is built from 14 residues. The CDR3 loop is CASKSHGIQETQYF. CDR3 DNA sequence: TGTGCCAGCAAAAGTCACGGTATTCAAGAGACCCAGTACTTC.

V is TRBV6-1 and J is TRBJ2-7; the match to TRBD1 covers 7 bases. Germline V gene lookup returns CDR1 MNHNS and CDR2 SASEGT. Trimming removed 8 bases from V and 7 bases from J; junction bases left unmatched: 11. CDR3 length: 13 amino acids. The CDR3 loop reads CASGRQGFWEQYF. CDR3 coding DNA: TGTGCCAGCGGGAGACAGGGCTTTTGGGAGCAGTACTTC.

As concerns this clone: The same CDR3 can be traced to other DNA sequences in this sample. This sequence joins TRBV2 and TRBJ1-5; D gene unclear. V was shortened by 6 bases and J by 7 bases, with 10 bases between the two germline ends. Germline V gene data show CDR1 as SNHLY and CDR2 as FYNNEI. This CDR3 has 12 amino acids. The CDR3 DNA sequence: TGTGCCAGCAGGTCGGAGGGACAGCCCCAGCATTTT. It translates to CASRSEGQPQHF. Filled out from reference TRBV2 and TRBJ1-5, the complete variable domain reads EPEVTQTPSHQVTQMGQEVILRCVPISNHLYFYWYRQILGQKVEFLVSFYNNEISEKSEIFDDQFSVERPDGSNFTLKIRSTKLEDSAMYFCASRSEGQPQHFGDGTRLSIL.

The chain has TRBV19 and TRBJ1-1; TRBD1 aligns across 7 bases. The CDR3 consists of 13 residues. Per the germline V gene, CDR1 is LNHDA and CDR2 is SQIVND (reference sequence). V was pared by 6 bases and J by 4 bases, with 5 bases of the junction left unmatched. The CDR3 region is CASRKQGSTEAFF. The CDR3 coding sequence is TGTGCCAGTAGAAAACAGGGGAGCACTGAAGCTTTCTTT.

This clone appeared a single time. This chain uses TRBV18 with TRBJ1-5, with 7 bases aligning to TRBD1. The V segment lost 1 base and the J segment 7 bases; nucleotides outside the gene matches: 4. Germline CDR1 and CDR2: KGHSH and LQKENI. This CDR3 spans 14 amino acids. The CDR3 DNA reads TGTGCCAGCTCACCACGCGGAGGGGGCCAGCCCCAGCATTTT. Translated, it gives CASSPRGGGQPQHF.

The chain combines TRBV14 with TRBJ1-2; the D gene is possibly TRBD1 (5 bases). CDR1 and CDR2 from the germline V gene are SGHDN and FVKESK. The CDR3 runs 13 residues. V lost 2 bases, J lost 8 bases, and 12 bases lay in between. CDR3 in DNA: TGTGCCAGCAGCCAAATGTACAGGAGAGGCTACACCTTC. Translating it yields CASSQMYRRGYTF.

The chain uses TRBV6-5 and TRBJ1-1; D uncertain. This CDR3 has 11 amino acids. Per germline, CDR1 MNHEY and CDR2 SVGAGI. Deletions cut 0 bases from V and 11 bases from J, with 7 bases between. DNA of the CDR3: TGTGCCAGCAGTTACTCGGAGCGGGCTTTCTTT. Translation: CASSYSERAFF.

The chain employs TRBV5-1 and TRBJ1-1; D is unresolved. The V gene's germline CDR1 is SGHRS and CDR2 YFSETQ. Trimming left V 2 bases short and J 1 base short, with 3 bases between. The CDR3 has 12 amino acids. The CDR3 region is CASSFANTEAFF. The CDR3 nucleotides read TGCGCCAGCAGCTTTGCGAACACTGAAGCTTTCTTT.

The chain has TRBV6-1 and TRBJ1-5, with TRBD1 identical over 7 bases. The V and J ends lost 7 bases and 1 base, in that order; junction bases with no gene match: 4. CDR1 MNHNS and CDR2 SASEGT come from the germline V gene. The CDR3 extends over 14 amino acids. The CDR3, as DNA: TGTGCCAGCACCCGGGACAGAAGCAATCAGCCCCAGCATTTT. It translates to CASTRDRSNQPQHF.